These 14 T cell receptor beta chains originate from one sample sequenced in a study of blood T cells in healthy people across ages. A J-beta primer mix and a sample-barcoded 5' primer were used in a second PCR of roughly 6 to 11 cycles. TCRdb ran MiXCR on the 5' RACE reads and lists one entry per CDR3 protein. The data show about 830,000 distinct CDR3 sequences, with approximately 67% seen just once and 25% to 35% held by the top ten. The sample taken for sequencing was blood. Receptor source: a man aged 25-40 years in good health.

This clonotype has only one observation. This rearrangement joins TRBV4-3 to TRBJ1-2; D is ambiguous. There are 16 residues in the CDR3. Germline values: CDR1 LGHNA, CDR2 YSLEER. The germline V and J ends were trimmed by 0 bases and 2 bases, with 13 bases remaining between them. In DNA, the CDR3 is TGCGCCAGCAGCCAAGATTCAAGGGTTCAAAACTATGGCTACACCTTC. It encodes CASSQDSRVQNYGYTF.

Points on this clonotype: Being one base from a much bigger clone, this may be a read error. The V and J genes are TRBV5-6 and TRBJ1-6; D gene uncertain. This CDR3 region has 16 residues. Germline CDR1 reads SGHDT; CDR2 reads YYEEEE. This CDR3 reads CASRFTGGSYNSPLHF. CDR3 coding DNA: TGTGCCAGCCGCTTCACGGGAGGCTCCTATAATTCACCCCTCCACTTT.

The chain couples TRBV14 to TRBJ2-1; D possibly matches TRBD1 or TRBD2 (5 bases each). The CDR3 is made up of 14 amino acids. CDR1 and CDR2 from the germline V gene are SGHDN and FVKESK. V was clipped by 4 bases and J by 10 bases, with 17 bases between them. DNA of the CDR3: TGTGCCAGCAGCCTCCGGGACCGAAAGGGCGAGCAGTTCTTC. Its protein product is CASSLRDRKGEQFF.

The chain joins TRBV27 to TRBJ2-1; 15 positions agree with TRBD2. The CDR3 is 16 residues long. Germline CDR1 and CDR2: MNHEY and SMNVEV (reference sequence). V was clipped by 8 bases and J by 12 bases; unmatched bases: 14. For the CDR3, the DNA is TGTGCCAGCCGGACTAGCGGGGGGGCCCGGGTATACGGGCAGTTCTTC. It is translated as CASRTSGGARVYGQFF.

The chain links TRBV6-1 to TRBJ2-1; D assignment may be TRBD1 or TRBD2 (6 bases each). This CDR3 region has 14 residues. Germline V gene data show CDR1 as MNHNS and CDR2 as SASEGT. V lost 10 bases to trimming and J lost 7 bases, with 20 bases between them. This CDR3 is CATQRGARSNEQFF. As DNA, the CDR3 is TGTGCCACACAAAGGGGGGCTAGATCGAATGAGCAGTTCTTC.

V is TRBV4-3 and J is TRBJ2-3; 7 nucleotides line up with TRBD2. From germline, CDR1 is LGHNA and CDR2 YSLEER. The CDR3 has 15 residues. Trimming took 1 base from V and 4 from J; bases not matched to a gene: 5. CDR3 nucleotides: TGCGCCAGCAGCCAAGGGGCGGGGGTGGCAGATACGCAGTATTTT. The encoded protein is CASSQGAGVADTQYF.

The chain couples TRBV5-4 to TRBJ2-7; D is perhaps TRBD2 (5 bases). V lost 2 bases, J lost 6 bases, and 9 bases lay in between. CDR3 size: 12 residues. CDR1 SGHNT and CDR2 YYREEE come from the germline V gene (reference sequence). CDR3 sequence (DNA): TGTGCCAGCAGCTTCCGCGGGTCCGAGCAGTACTTC. Encoded protein: CASSFRGSEQYF.

This clonotype was recorded a few times. V usage is TRBV29-1 and J usage is TRBJ1-4, with 7 bases lining up with TRBD1. The V and J ends lost 0 bases and 11 bases, in that order; junction bases with no gene match: 9. This CDR3 region has 14 residues. The germline gives CDR1 SQVTM, CDR2 ANQGSEA. The CDR3 loop is CSVEDLWTQGKLFF. The DNA for the CDR3 is TGCAGCGTTGAAGACCTATGGACACAGGGGAAACTGTTTTTT. Full variable domain (remainder filled in from reference TRBV29-1 and TRBJ1-4): SAVISQKPSRDICQRGTSLTIQCQVDSQVTMMFWYRQQPGQSLTLIATANQGSEATYESGFVIDKFPISRPNLTFSTLTVSNMSPEDSSIYLCSVEDLWTQGKLFFGSGTQLSVL.

V usage is TRBV20-1 and J usage is TRBJ2-5; maybe TRBD1 (5 bases). Germline assignment: CDR1 DFQATT and CDR2 SNEGSKA (reference sequence). There are 15 residues in the CDR3. The V gene lost 6 bases and the J gene lost 4 bases, with 21 bases spanning the gap. The chain's CDR3 is CSAIRGPRDGETQYF. Here the CDR3 DNA reads TGCAGTGCCATTCGTGGGCCCAGGGATGGAGAGACCCAGTACTTC.

The chain carries TRBV28 and TRBJ2-7; unclear D gene. This CDR3 contains 16 residues. Germline-derived CDR1 and CDR2 are MDHEN and SYDVKM. Trimming took off 1 base at V and 0 bases at J, with 13 bases between the two ends. In DNA, the CDR3 is TGTGCCAGCAGTTTATCGGACGGGCAGAGCTCCTACGAGCAGTACTTC. This codes for CASSLSDGQSSYEQYF.

The J gene is TRBJ2-3, the V gene TRBV20-1; D unclear. Germline V CDR1 and CDR2: DFQATT, SNEGSKA (reference sequence). The V gene lost 5 bases and the J gene lost 0 bases, with 12 bases spanning the gap. CDR3 length: 14 amino acids. Here the CDR3 DNA reads TGCAGTGCTTCCATATTCTCTAGCACAGATACGCAGTATTTT. Its protein product is CSASIFSSTDTQYF.

The V and J genes are TRBV6-5 and TRBJ2-1; 7 positions agree with TRBD2. V shed 5 bases, J shed 3 bases, and the junction held 7 bases outside the gene matches. The germline V gene has CDR1 MNHEY and CDR2 SVGAGI. The CDR3 has 15 residues. The DNA of the CDR3 is TGTGCCAGCAGTACCGGGACTACTATCTACAATGAGCAGTTCTTC. Residues: CASSTGTTIYNEQFF.

The chain links TRBV5-1 to TRBJ2-1, with D possibly TRBD1 on 5 matching bases. The CDR3 spans 15 residues. The V gene lost 2 bases and the J gene lost 4 bases, with 13 bases spanning the gap. Germline V gene lookup returns CDR1 SGHRS and CDR2 YFSETQ. The CDR3: CASSFGDSRYNEQFF. The CDR3 nucleotides read TGCGCCAGCAGCTTTGGTGACAGTCGGTACAATGAGCAGTTCTTC.

The chain carries TRBV4-1 and TRBJ2-1, with a tentative D call TRBD2 (7 bases). Germline CDR1 reads MGHRA; CDR2 reads YSYEKL. The CDR3 covers 16 residues. V dropped 2 bases and J dropped 4 bases, with 15 bases sitting between them. The CDR3 region is CASSQREGEVYNEQFF. In nucleotides, the CDR3 is TGCGCCAGCAGCCAAAGGGAGGGGGAAGTTTACAATGAGCAGTTCTTC.